This T cell receptor beta chain was recorded in a study of OX40 agonist ivuxolimab in advanced cancers. TCRdb's table, derived via immunoSEQ multiplex PCR, lists solely in-frame clones and lacks some. The sample consists of over 20,000 clones, around 84% of them appearing once. V shed 5 bases and J shed 6 bases, with 18 bases lying between them. CDR1 is LNHDA and CDR2 is SQIVND in the germline V gene (reference sequence). This CDR3 has 15 residues. This chain connects TRBV19 to TRBJ2-3; no clear D gene. The origin of this receptor is an adult with an advanced solid tumor such as melanoma, head and neck, liver or kidney cancer. Sequencing used CD4+ or CD8+ T cells sorted from blood, obtained in a trial of the OX40 agonist ivuxolimab. The CDR3 bases are TGTGCCAGTAGTTCGGGCCCCGGCTCAGGCGATACGCAGTATTTT. Amino acids: CASSSGPGSGDTQYF.